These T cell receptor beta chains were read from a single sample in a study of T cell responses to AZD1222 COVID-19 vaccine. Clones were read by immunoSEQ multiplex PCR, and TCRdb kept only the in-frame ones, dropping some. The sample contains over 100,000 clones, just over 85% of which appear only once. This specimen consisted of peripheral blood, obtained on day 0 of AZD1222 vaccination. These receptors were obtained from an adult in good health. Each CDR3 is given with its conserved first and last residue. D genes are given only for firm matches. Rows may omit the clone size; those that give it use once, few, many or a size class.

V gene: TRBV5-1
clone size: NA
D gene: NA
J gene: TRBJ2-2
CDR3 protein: CASRASDRAGELFF
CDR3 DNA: TGCGCCAGCAGGGCTAGCGACCGGGCCGGGGAGCTGTTTTTT

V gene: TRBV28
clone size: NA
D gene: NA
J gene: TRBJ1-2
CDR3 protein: CASRPTGYYGYTF
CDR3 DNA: TGTGCCAGCAGGCCAACAGGGTACTATGGCTACACCTTC

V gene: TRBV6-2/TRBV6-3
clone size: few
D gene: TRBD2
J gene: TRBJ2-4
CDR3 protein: CASSSLTRLAGGENIQYF
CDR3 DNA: TGTGCCAGCAGTTCCTTGACTCGTCTAGCGGGGGGCGAAAACATTCAGTACTTC

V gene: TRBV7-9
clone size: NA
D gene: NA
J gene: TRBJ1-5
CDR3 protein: CASCSTSQGKNQPQHF
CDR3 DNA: TGTGCCAGCTGCTCAACATCCCAGGGAAAAAATCAGCCCCAGCATTTT

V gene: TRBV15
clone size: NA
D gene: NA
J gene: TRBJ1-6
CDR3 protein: CATSVSYNSPLHF
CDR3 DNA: TGTGCCACCAGCGTCAGTTATAATTCACCCCTCCACTTT

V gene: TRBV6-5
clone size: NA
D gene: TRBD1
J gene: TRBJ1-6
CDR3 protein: CASSPPTGEGSPLHF
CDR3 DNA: TGTGCCAGCAGTCCCCCGACAGGGGAGGGCTCACCCCTCCACTTT

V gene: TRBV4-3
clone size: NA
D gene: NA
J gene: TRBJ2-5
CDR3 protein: CASSQDQRETQYF
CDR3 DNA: TGCGCCAGCAGCCAAGATCAGAGGGAGACCCAGTACTTC

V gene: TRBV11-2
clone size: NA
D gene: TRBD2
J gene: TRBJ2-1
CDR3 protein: CASSLEVAGGLPYNEQFF
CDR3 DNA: TGTGCCAGCAGCTTAGAAGTAGCGGGGGGTCTCCCCTACAATGAGCAGTTCTTC

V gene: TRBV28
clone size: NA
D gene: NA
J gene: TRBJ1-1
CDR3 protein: CASRNGLRVAEAFF
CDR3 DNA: TGTGCCAGCAGAAATGGGCTCAGGGTGGCTGAAGCTTTCTTT

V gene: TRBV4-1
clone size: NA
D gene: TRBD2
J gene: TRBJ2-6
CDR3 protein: CASSQRAGGVGDLSGANVLTF
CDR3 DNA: TGCGCCAGCAGCCAAAGGGCGGGAGGTGTGGGGGACCTATCTGGGGCCAACGTCCTGACTTTC

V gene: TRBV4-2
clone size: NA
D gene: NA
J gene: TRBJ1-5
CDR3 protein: CASSQDGPYSNQPQHF
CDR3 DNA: TGTGCCAGCAGCCAAGACGGCCCTTATAGCAATCAGCCCCAGCATTTT

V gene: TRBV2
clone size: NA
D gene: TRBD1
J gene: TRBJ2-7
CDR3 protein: CASSQGVGEQYF
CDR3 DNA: TGTGCCAGCAGCCAGGGGGTGGGCGAGCAGTACTTC

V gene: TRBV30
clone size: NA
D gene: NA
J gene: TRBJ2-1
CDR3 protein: CAWSVDNYNEQFF
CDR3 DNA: TGTGCCTGGAGTGTGGACAACTACAATGAGCAGTTCTTC

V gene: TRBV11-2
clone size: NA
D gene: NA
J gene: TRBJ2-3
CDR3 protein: CASSPTRTNLDDTQYF
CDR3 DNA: TGTGCCAGCAGCCCAACTCGGACCAACCTCGACGATACGCAGTATTTT

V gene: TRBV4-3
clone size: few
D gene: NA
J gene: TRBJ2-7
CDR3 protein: CASSQLTGTYEQYF
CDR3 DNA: TGCGCCAGCAGCCAGTTGACGGGAACCTACGAGCAGTACTTC

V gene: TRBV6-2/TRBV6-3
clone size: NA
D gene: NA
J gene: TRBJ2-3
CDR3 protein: CASSYFAGSTDTQYF
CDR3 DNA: TGTGCCAGCAGTTACTTTGCGGGGAGCACAGATACGCAGTATTTT

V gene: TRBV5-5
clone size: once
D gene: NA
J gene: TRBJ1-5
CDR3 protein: CASSLVRGVQPQHF
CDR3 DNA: TGTGCCAGCAGCTTGGTTAGGGGGGTTCAGCCCCAGCATTTT

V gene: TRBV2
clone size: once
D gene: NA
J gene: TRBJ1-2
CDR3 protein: CASRGLAYGYTF
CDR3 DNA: TGTGCCAGCAGGGGGCTTGCCTATGGCTACACCTTC

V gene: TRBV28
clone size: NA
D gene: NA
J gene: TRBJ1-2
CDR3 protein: CASSRGFLGQKAPPNYGYTF
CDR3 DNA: TGTGCCAGCAGTCGGGGATTTTTGGGGCAGAAAGCGCCCCCGAACTATGGCTACACCTTC

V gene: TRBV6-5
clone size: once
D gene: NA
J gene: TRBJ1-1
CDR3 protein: CASSYSGWTEAFF
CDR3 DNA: TGTGCCAGCAGTTACTCTGGTTGGACTGAAGCTTTCTTT

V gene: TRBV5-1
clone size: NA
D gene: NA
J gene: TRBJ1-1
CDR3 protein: CASSDPTWGNTEAFF
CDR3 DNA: TGCGCCAGCAGCGACCCAACGTGGGGGAACACTGAAGCTTTCTTT

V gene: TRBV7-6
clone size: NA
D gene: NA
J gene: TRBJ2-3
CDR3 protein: CASSLEYGTQYF
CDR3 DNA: TGTGCCAGCAGCTTAGAGTATGGTACGCAGTATTTT

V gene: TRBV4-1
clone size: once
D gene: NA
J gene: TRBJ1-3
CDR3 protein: CASSQEGGVLGNTIYF
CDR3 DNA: TGCGCCAGCAGCCAAGAAGGGGGGGTCCTTGGAAACACCATATATTTT

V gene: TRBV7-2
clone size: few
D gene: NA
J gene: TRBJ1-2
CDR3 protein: CASSLESGVGGYTF
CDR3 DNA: TGTGCCAGCAGCTTAGAATCAGGGGTTGGTGGCTACACCTTC

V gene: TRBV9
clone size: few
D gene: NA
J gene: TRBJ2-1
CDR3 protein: CASSVSQGGNNEQFF
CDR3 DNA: TGTGCCAGCAGCGTCTCCCAGGGGGGTAACAATGAGCAGTTCTTC

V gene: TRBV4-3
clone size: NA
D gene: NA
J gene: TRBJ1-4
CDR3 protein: CASSQEMGVKLFF
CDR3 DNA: TGCGCCAGCAGCCAAGAGATGGGGGTAAAACTGTTTTTT

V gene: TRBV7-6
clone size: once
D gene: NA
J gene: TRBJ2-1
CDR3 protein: CASSLSRQTYNEQFF
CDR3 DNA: TGTGCCAGCAGCTTATCGAGACAGACGTACAATGAGCAGTTCTTC

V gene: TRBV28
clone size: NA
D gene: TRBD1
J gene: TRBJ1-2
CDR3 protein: CAEGRQGGGYTF
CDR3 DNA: TGTGCCGAAGGACGGCAGGGGGGTGGCTACACCTTC

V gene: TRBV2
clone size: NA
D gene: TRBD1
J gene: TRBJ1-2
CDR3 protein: CASTSGTGVGYGYTF
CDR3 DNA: TGTGCCAGTACATCCGGGACAGGGGTCGGATATGGCTACACCTTC

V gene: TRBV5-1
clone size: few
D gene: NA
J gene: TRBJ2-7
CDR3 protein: CASSSGGQRRSYEQYF
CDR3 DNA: TGCGCCAGCAGCTCGGGCGGACAGCGACGATCCTACGAGCAGTACTTC

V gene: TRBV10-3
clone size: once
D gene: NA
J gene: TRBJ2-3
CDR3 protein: CAISESLSAGGTDTQYF
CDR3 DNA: TGTGCCATCAGTGAGTCGTTGTCGGCAGGAGGCACAGATACGCAGTATTTT

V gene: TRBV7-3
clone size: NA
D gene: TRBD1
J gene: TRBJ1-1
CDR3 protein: CASSFTGTDMNTEAFF
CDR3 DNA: TGTGCCAGCAGCTTTACCGGGACAGACATGAACACTGAAGCTTTCTTT

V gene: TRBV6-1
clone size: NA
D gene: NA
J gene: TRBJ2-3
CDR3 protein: CASSEGGGSTDTQYF
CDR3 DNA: TGTGCCAGCAGTGAAGGCGGGGGCAGCACAGATACGCAGTATTTT

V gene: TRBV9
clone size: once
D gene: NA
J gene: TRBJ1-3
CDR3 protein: CASSVARAGGNTIYF
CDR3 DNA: TGTGCCAGCAGCGTAGCAAGGGCGGGTGGAAACACCATATATTTT

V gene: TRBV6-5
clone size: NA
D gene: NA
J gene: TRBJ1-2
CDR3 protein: CASNPGPQYLYGYTF
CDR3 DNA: TGTGCCAGCAACCCTGGCCCGCAGTACCTCTATGGCTACACCTTC

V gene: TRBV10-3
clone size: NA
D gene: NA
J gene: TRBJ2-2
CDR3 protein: CAISDRGAPTGELFF
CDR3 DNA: TGTGCCATCAGTGATAGAGGGGCGCCAACCGGGGAGCTGTTTTTT

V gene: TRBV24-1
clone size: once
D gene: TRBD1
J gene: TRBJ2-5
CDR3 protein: CATSDLSRQGRIETQYF
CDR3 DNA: TGTGCCACCAGTGATTTATCGAGACAGGGGAGGATAGAGACCCAGTACTTC

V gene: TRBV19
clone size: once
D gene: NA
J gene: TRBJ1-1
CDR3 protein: CASSKGRVGGADTGTEAFF
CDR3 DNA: TGTGCCAGTAGTAAGGGTCGTGTCGGGGGGGCCGACACGGGGACTGAAGCTTTCTTT

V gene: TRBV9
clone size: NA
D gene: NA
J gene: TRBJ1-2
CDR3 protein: CASSVVQGSYGYTF
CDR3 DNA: TGTGCCAGCAGCGTAGTTCAGGGCTCCTATGGCTACACCTTC

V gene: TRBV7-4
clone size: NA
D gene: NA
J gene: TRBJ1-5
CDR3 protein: CASSLGQSSNQPQHF
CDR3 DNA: TGTGCCAGCAGCTTAGGGCAGAGTAGCAATCAGCCCCAGCATTTT

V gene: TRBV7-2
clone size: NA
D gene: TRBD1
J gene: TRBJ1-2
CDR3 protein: CASSLASGQLYGYTF
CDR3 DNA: TGTGCCAGCAGCTTAGCGTCGGGACAGCTCTATGGCTACACCTTC

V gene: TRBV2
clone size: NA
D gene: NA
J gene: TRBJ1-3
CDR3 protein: CASSAVAGTGNTIYF
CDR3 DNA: TGTGCCAGCAGTGCGGTTGCAGGGACAGGAAACACCATATATTTT

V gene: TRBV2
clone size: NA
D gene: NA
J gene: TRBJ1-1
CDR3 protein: CASSGLMNTEAFF
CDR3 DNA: TGTGCCAGCAGTGGCCTCATGAACACTGAAGCTTTCTTT

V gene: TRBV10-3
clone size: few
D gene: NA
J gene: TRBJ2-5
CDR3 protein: CAISQGIPQETQYF
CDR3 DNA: TGTGCCATCAGCCAGGGAATACCCCAAGAGACCCAGTACTTC

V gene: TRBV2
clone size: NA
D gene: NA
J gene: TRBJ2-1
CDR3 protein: CASSRVRSYNEQFF
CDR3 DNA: TGTGCCAGCAGCAGGGTACGGTCGTACAATGAGCAGTTCTTC

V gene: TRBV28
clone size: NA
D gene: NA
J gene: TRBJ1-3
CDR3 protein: CASSFGGTSGNTIYF
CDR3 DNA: TGTGCCAGCAGTTTCGGGGGGACCTCTGGAAACACCATATATTTT

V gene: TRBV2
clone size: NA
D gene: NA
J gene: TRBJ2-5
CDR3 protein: CASSTLLGTQYF
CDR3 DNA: TGTGCCAGCAGTACCCTCTTGGGGACCCAGTACTTC

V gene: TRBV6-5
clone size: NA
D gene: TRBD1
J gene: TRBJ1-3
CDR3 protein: CASRQGGGNTIYF
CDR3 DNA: TGTGCCAGCAGACAGGGGGGAGGAAACACCATATATTTT

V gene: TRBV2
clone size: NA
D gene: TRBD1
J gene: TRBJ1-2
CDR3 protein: CASSGQGVSYGYTF
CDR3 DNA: TGTGCCAGCAGTGGTCAGGGGGTCTCCTATGGCTACACCTTC

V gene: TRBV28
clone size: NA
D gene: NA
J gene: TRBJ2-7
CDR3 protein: CASSLGQLREQYF
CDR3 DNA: TGTGCCAGCAGTTTAGGACAGTTACGCGAGCAGTACTTC

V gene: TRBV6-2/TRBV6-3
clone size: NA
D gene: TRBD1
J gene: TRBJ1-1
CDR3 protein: CASSYVIGGAVNTEAFF
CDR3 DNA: TGTGCCAGCAGTTACGTAATAGGGGGCGCGGTGAACACTGAAGCTTTCTTT

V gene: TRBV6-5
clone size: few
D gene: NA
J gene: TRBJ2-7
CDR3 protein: CASSRGTWPYEQYF
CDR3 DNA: TGTGCCAGCAGCCGCGGGACGTGGCCCTACGAGCAGTACTTC

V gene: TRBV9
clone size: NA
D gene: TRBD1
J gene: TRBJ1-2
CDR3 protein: CASSGYTGGRGYGYTF
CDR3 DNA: TGTGCCAGCAGCGGGTACACAGGGGGCAGAGGCTATGGCTACACCTTC

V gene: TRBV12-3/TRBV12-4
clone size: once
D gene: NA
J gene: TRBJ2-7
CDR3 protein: CASTGGYEQYF
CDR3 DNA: TGTGCCAGCACCGGGGGCTACGAGCAGTACTTC

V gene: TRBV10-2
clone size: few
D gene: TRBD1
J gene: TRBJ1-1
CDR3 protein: CASSPGGPYTEAFF
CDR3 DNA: TGCGCCAGCAGCCCAGGGGGGCCGTACACTGAAGCTTTCTTT

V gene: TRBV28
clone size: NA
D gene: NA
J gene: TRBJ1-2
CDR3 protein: CASSFHRTVNYGYTF
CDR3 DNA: TGTGCCAGCAGTTTCCACCGGACGGTTAACTATGGCTACACCTTC

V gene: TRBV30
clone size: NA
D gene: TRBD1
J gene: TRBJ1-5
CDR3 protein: CAWSTTQTGTQPQHF
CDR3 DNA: TGTGCCTGGAGTACCACCCAGACAGGGACCCAGCCCCAGCATTTT

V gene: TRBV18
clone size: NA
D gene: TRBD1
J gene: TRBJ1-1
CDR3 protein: CASSPGQSYTEAFF
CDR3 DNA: TGTGCCAGCTCACCGGGACAGTCCTACACTGAAGCTTTCTTT

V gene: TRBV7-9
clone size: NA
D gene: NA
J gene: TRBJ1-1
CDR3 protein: CASSGGGEAFF
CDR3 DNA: TGTGCCAGCAGCGGGGGAGGTGAAGCTTTCTTT